These 15 T cell receptor beta chains share one sample of origin, sequenced in a study of spatial heterogeneity in lung cancer. Via MiXCR, TCRdb re-called the 5' RACE reads, giving one row per CDR3 protein. Of tens of thousands of distinct CDR3 sequences in the sample, around 7.5% are singletons; the top ten hold roughly 28%. As for time point: sample taken at primary tumor resection. The material sequenced was PBMCs, taken at surgery. These receptors all come from a male donor with early-stage non-small cell lung cancer.

This clonotype was observed a handful of times. V gene TRBV20-1 combines with J gene TRBJ2-2; D not certain. CDR3 length: 14 amino acids. V lost 2 bases, J lost 1 base, and 8 bases lay in between. Germline V lookup: CDR1 DFQATT, CDR2 SNEGSKA (reference sequence). Here the CDR3 reads CSARRSGNTGELFF. CDR3 DNA sequence: TGCAGTGCTAGAAGATCGGGGAACACCGGGGAGCTGTTTTTT.

This clonotype was seen a few times. J is TRBJ2-1 and V is TRBV6-2 or TRBV6-3; TRBD2 agrees at 7 bases. Germline loops: CDR1 MNHEY, CDR2 SVGEGT. CDR3 length equals 14 residues. J lost 10 bases, V lost 0 bases, and 6 bases had no gene match. In DNA form, the CDR3 reads TGTGCCAGCAGTTACTCGGGAGGGCCGAGGGAGCAGTTCTTC. Its translation: CASSYSGGPREQFF.

This clonotype was found a few times. The rearrangement joins TRBV6-5 to TRBJ2-4; TRBD1 aligns across 9 bases. The CDR3 spans 16 residues. V lost 6 bases, J lost 1 base, and 7 bases stayed unmatched. CDR1 and CDR2 (germline): MNHEY, SVGAGI. This CDR3 reads CASSLDRGGAKNIQYF. The CDR3 nucleotides are TGTGCCAGCAGCCTAGACAGGGGGGGGGCCAAAAACATTCAGTACTTC.

In this sample, this clonotype turned up many times. CDR3 amino acids: CASSSTTSDTQYF. The CDR3 DNA sequence: TGTGCCAGCAGCTCGACGACTTCAGATACGCAGTATTTT. The chain uses TRBV7-6 and TRBJ2-3; no reliable D call. This CDR3 is 13 amino acids long. V was pared by 4 bases and J by 4 bases, with 9 bases between. Germline V gives CDR1 SGHVS, CDR2 FNYEAQ.

This clonotype came up a few times. The rearrangement uses TRBV28 and TRBJ2-7; D is unclear. Germline CDR1 MDHEN, CDR2 SYDVKM. The CDR3 covers 15 residues. V was cut by 2 bases and J by 4 bases, with 15 bases left in between. CDR3 in DNA: TGTGCCAGCAGTTTAGACGGCGATCCTAATTACGAGCAGTACGTC. This gives the protein CASSLDGDPNYEQYV.

V is TRBV18 and J is TRBJ2-7, with D uncertain. The CDR3 extends over 12 amino acids. The V and J ends lost 8 bases and 4 bases respectively, with 12 bases between them. Germline CDR1 KGHSH, CDR2 LQKENI. This chain's CDR3 is CASAYYPYEQYV. CDR3 bases: TGTGCCAGCGCCTATTATCCATACGAGCAGTACGTC.

In this sample, this clonotype turned up many times. The gene calls are TRBV18 and TRBJ2-7, with no clear D. CDR3 length: 11 residues. V lost 5 bases, J lost 2 bases, and 4 bases lay in between. CDR1 is KGHSH and CDR2 is LQKENI in the germline V gene. CDR3 in amino acids: CASSATYEQYF. CDR3 sequence (DNA): TGTGCCAGCTCAGCGACCTACGAGCAGTACTTC.

A few counts support this clonotype. The chain is built from TRBV5-1 and TRBJ2-7, with 8 bases matching TRBD2. Germline V gene data show CDR1 as SGHRS and CDR2 as YFSETQ. After removal of 4 bases from V and 6 bases from J, the junction contained 12 bases not matched to a gene. The CDR3 is made up of 15 amino acids. The CDR3 coding sequence is TGCGCCAGCAGCACTGACGGGGGGGCAATGATCGAGCAGTACTTC. Residues: CASSTDGGAMIEQYF.

The chain has TRBV6-6 and TRBJ2-2; D remains unclear. Looked up from germline, CDR1 is MNHNY and CDR2 is SVGAGI (reference sequence). V shed 7 bases and J shed 1 base, with 7 bases lying between them. This CDR3 region has 13 residues. DNA for the CDR3: TGTGCCAGCAACTCCGGGAACACCGGGGAGCTGTTTTTT. Encoded protein: CASNSGNTGELFF.

The chain couples TRBV6-4 to TRBJ1-1; D perhaps matches TRBD1 (6 bases). CDR1 is MRHNA, CDR2 SNTAGT, per germline. Deletions cut 0 bases from V and 5 bases from J, with 10 bases between. The CDR3 is made up of 14 amino acids. As DNA, the CDR3 is TGTGCCAGCAGTGACTCTGGGGGCAGGACTGAAGCTTTCTTT. This gives the protein CASSDSGGRTEAFF.

V and J are TRBV2 and TRBJ1-5; D remains ambiguous. In germline, CDR1 is SNHLY, CDR2 FYNNEI. V gave up 5 bases and J gave up 5 bases, with 16 bases separating them. The CDR3 sequence is 15 residues long. In DNA form, the CDR3 reads TGTGCCAGCAGTCCTTCCGGCGCCGTATATCAGCCCCAGCATTTT. It yields the protein CASSPSGAVYQPQHF.

This clonotype was detected only a few times. The chain carries TRBV24-1 and TRBJ2-1; tentatively, D is TRBD1 (5 bases). Trimming stripped 4 bases from V and 7 bases from J, with 13 bases between. This CDR3 region has 14 residues. The germline CDR1 and CDR2 sequences are KGHDR and SFDVKD. The CDR3 DNA reads TGTGCCACCAGTGACATCAGGGTAGGGAATGAGCAGTTCTTC. Translated, it gives CATSDIRVGNEQFF.

The sample holds a few counts of this clonotype. The genes are TRBV19 and TRBJ2-5, with a possible D match to TRBD1 (5 bases). V was cut by 4 bases and J by 5 bases, with 11 bases left in between. The CDR3 has 13 amino acids. Germline values: CDR1 LNHDA, CDR2 SQIVND (reference sequence). CDR3 sequence: CASSSQGGETQYF. For the CDR3, the DNA is TGTGCCAGTAGTAGCCAGGGTGGGGAGACCCAGTACTTC.

There are a few counts of this clonotype. V gene TRBV29-1 combines with J gene TRBJ2-5, with D possibly being TRBD2 (6 bases). The CDR3 consists of 13 residues. Trimming pared 6 bases from V and 4 bases from J, leaving 15 bases between. Germline CDR1 is SQVTM and CDR2 is ANQGSEA. DNA of the CDR3: TGCAGCGTAAGGAGGGTTATGGCAGAGACCCAGTACTTC. This translates into CSVRRVMAETQYF.

This clonotype was found many times. The chain links TRBV12-3 or TRBV12-4 to TRBJ2-3; 8 bases line up with TRBD2. This CDR3 is 14 amino acids long. The trim removed 5 bases at V and 2 bases at J, leaving 3 bases unmatched. CDR3 in amino acids: CASSRGGTTDTQYF. Here the CDR3 DNA reads TGTGCCAGCAGTCGCGGGGGGACCACAGATACGCAGTATTTT.